This is a list of T cell receptor beta chains from one sample in a study of control samples from healthy donors and cancer patients. This table comes from immunoSEQ multiplex PCR, and its TCRdb copy is limited to in-frame clones, with some not included. The sample records fewer than 200,000 clones, roughly 94% being singletons. Sequenced input: PBMCs. These receptors originate from a man aged 55 to 70 with colorectal cancer. Both conserved end residues are part of each CDR3. Fields, in order: D gene, clone size, J gene, V gene, CDR3 protein, CDR3 DNA. A D gene is named only where the DNA matches it firmly. Clone size, where shown, is once, few, many, or a class for clones that have expanded.

D: -
size: -
J: TRBJ1-4
V: TRBV30
CDR3: CAWRRGGTNEKLFF
DNA: TGTGCCTGGAGGCGAGGGGGAACTAATGAAAAACTGTTTTTT

D: -
size: -
J: TRBJ2-2
V: TRBV7-2
CDR3: CASSLRSGELFF
DNA: TGTGCCAGCAGCTTAAGATCCGGGGAGCTGTTTTTT

D: -
size: -
J: TRBJ2-2
V: TRBV6-5
CDR3: CASSNRVTGELFF
DNA: TGTGCCAGCAGTAACAGGGTGACCGGGGAGCTGTTTTTT

D: TRBD2
size: -
J: TRBJ2-3
V: TRBV7-2
CDR3: CASSLGTILTDTQYF
DNA: TGTGCCAGCAGCCTCGGGACTATCCTCACAGATACGCAGTATTTT

D: -
size: once
J: TRBJ2-5
V: TRBV5-1
CDR3: CASSLSLGEAEETQYF
DNA: TGCGCCAGCAGCTTGTCTCTTGGGGAGGCAGAAGAGACCCAGTACTTC

D: TRBD1
size: -
J: TRBJ1-2
V: TRBV5-1
CDR3: CASSLGQGGGYTF
DNA: TGCGCCAGCAGCTTGGGACAGGGTGGGGGCTACACCTTC

D: TRBD1
size: -
J: TRBJ1-5
V: TRBV27
CDR3: CASSLAGGDQPQHF
DNA: TGTGCCAGCAGTTTGGCAGGGGGAGATCAGCCCCAGCATTTT

D: -
size: few
J: TRBJ2-7
V: TRBV7-9
CDR3: CASSPSGRVTYEQYF
DNA: TGTGCCAGCAGCCCTTCGGGCAGGGTCACCTACGAGCAGTACTTC

D: -
size: -
J: TRBJ2-5
V: TRBV2
CDR3: CASSVPRGGLETQYF
DNA: TGTGCCAGCAGTGTCCCGCGTGGGGGTTTGGAGACCCAGTACTTC

D: TRBD1
size: -
J: TRBJ1-2
V: TRBV5-6
CDR3: CASSSDRGSGYTF
DNA: TGTGCCAGCAGCTCCGACAGGGGTTCTGGCTACACCTTC

D: -
size: -
J: TRBJ2-7
V: TRBV6-5
CDR3: CASSYSGVGREQYF
DNA: TGTGCCAGCAGTTACTCTGGGGTAGGGCGCGAGCAGTACTTC

D: -
size: few
J: TRBJ2-7
V: TRBV5-1
CDR3: CASSLIPSTGSYEQYF
DNA: TGCGCCAGCAGCTTGATCCCAAGTACAGGGTCCTACGAGCAGTACTTC

D: -
size: -
J: TRBJ1-5
V: TRBV24-1
CDR3: CATSDSSNQPQHF
DNA: TGTGCCACCAGTGATTCTAGCAATCAGCCCCAGCATTTT

D: -
size: -
J: TRBJ2-5
V: TRBV30
CDR3: CAWSLMTGGTQYF
DNA: TGTGCCTGGAGTCTCATGACCGGAGGGACCCAGTACTTC

D: -
size: -
J: TRBJ2-7
V: TRBV19
CDR3: CASSPRTDYEQYF
DNA: TGTGCCAGTAGTCCTCGGACAGATTACGAGCAGTACTTC

D: -
size: -
J: TRBJ1-1
V: TRBV4-3
CDR3: CASSQDWEGVTEAFF
DNA: TGCGCCAGCAGCCAAGATTGGGAGGGAGTCACTGAAGCTTTCTTT

D: TRBD2
size: -
J: TRBJ2-5
V: TRBV19
CDR3: CASSIMSSGGQETQYF
DNA: TGTGCCAGTAGTATCATGTCTAGCGGGGGGCAAGAGACCCAGTACTTC

D: -
size: -
J: TRBJ2-2
V: TRBV18
CDR3: CASQSREPFTGELFF
DNA: TGTGCCAGCCAGTCACGGGAGCCTTTTACCGGGGAGCTGTTTTTT

D: -
size: -
J: TRBJ1-5
V: TRBV23-1
CDR3: CASSQSCTYSNQPQHF
DNA: TGCGCCAGCAGTCAATCCTGCACGTATAGCAATCAGCCCCAGCATTTT

D: TRBD2
size: -
J: TRBJ2-5
V: TRBV18
CDR3: CASSPAGGRVGETQYF
DNA: TGTGCCAGCTCACCGGCGGGGGGTCGGGTCGGAGAGACCCAGTACTTC

D: -
size: -
J: TRBJ2-1
V: TRBV5-1
CDR3: CASSLAGRNNEQFF
DNA: TGCGCCAGCAGCTTGGCTGGACGGAACAATGAGCAGTTCTTC

D: -
size: -
J: TRBJ2-5
V: TRBV7-9
CDR3: CASSSDRAVQETQYF
DNA: TGTGCCAGCAGCTCAGATCGAGCGGTCCAAGAGACCCAGTACTTC

D: TRBD1
size: -
J: TRBJ1-1
V: TRBV2
CDR3: CASSGTGKEAFF
DNA: TGTGCCAGCAGCGGGACAGGGAAAGAAGCTTTCTTT

D: -
size: -
J: TRBJ2-2
V: TRBV27
CDR3: CASSKSLGVNTGELFF
DNA: TGTGCCAGCAGTAAGAGTCTGGGCGTGAACACCGGGGAGCTGTTTTTT

D: -
size: -
J: TRBJ2-4
V: TRBV7-2
CDR3: CASSSLFGGTLAKNIQYF
DNA: TGTGCCAGCAGCTCCCTCTTCGGTGGCACCTTAGCCAAAAACATTCAGTACTTC

D: -
size: -
J: TRBJ1-1
V: TRBV19
CDR3: CASSTPAVVNTEAFF
DNA: TGTGCCAGTAGTACACCGGCGGTCGTTAACACTGAAGCTTTCTTT

D: -
size: -
J: TRBJ1-3
V: TRBV2
CDR3: CASTPQSSGNTIYF
DNA: TGTGCCAGTACTCCACAGAGCTCTGGAAACACCATATATTTT

D: -
size: -
J: TRBJ1-5
V: TRBV28
CDR3: CASNGNQPQHF
DNA: TGTGCCAGCAATGGCAATCAGCCCCAGCATTTT

D: TRBD1
size: -
J: TRBJ2-3
V: TRBV24-1
CDR3: CATSDRGQGTRRDTQYF
DNA: TGTGCCACCAGTGACCGGGGACAGGGGACCCGCCGAGATACGCAGTATTTT

D: -
size: -
J: TRBJ1-4
V: TRBV5-1
CDR3: CASSEYGTLGSEKLFF
DNA: TGCGCCAGCAGCGAATACGGGACCCTCGGGAGCGAAAAACTGTTTTTT

D: -
size: -
J: TRBJ2-5
V: TRBV18
CDR3: CASSPYSDSRETQYF
DNA: TGTGCCAGCTCACCCTACTCGGACTCGAGAGAGACCCAGTACTTC

D: -
size: -
J: TRBJ2-3
V: TRBV3-1/TRBV3-2
CDR3: CASSPLRSTDTQYF
DNA: TGTGCCAGCAGCCCTCTCCGCAGCACAGATACGCAGTATTTT

D: -
size: once
J: TRBJ2-2
V: TRBV30
CDR3: CAWGKGSKVTGELFF
DNA: TGTGCCTGGGGGAAAGGAAGCAAGGTCACCGGGGAGCTGTTTTTT

D: -
size: -
J: TRBJ2-3
V: TRBV30
CDR3: CAWSGQGRGITDTQYF
DNA: TGTGCCTGGAGTGGCCAGGGGCGGGGGATCACAGATACGCAGTATTTT

D: -
size: -
J: TRBJ2-5
V: TRBV9
CDR3: CASSDGAQETQYF
DNA: TGTGCCAGCAGTGACGGGGCCCAAGAGACCCAGTACTTC

D: -
size: -
J: TRBJ2-7
V: TRBV19
CDR3: CASSVPGEQYF
DNA: TGTGCCAGTAGTGTCCCGGGGGAGCAGTACTTC

D: TRBD2
size: -
J: TRBJ2-5
V: TRBV2
CDR3: CASNGLAGKQETQYF
DNA: TGTGCCAGCAATGGACTAGCGGGGAAACAAGAGACCCAGTACTTC

D: TRBD1
size: once
J: TRBJ1-2
V: TRBV19
CDR3: CASRNLGQGAYGYTF
DNA: TGTGCCAGTAGAAACCTGGGACAGGGTGCCTATGGCTACACCTTC

D: -
size: -
J: TRBJ2-5
V: TRBV12-3/TRBV12-4
CDR3: CASSLRRDETQYF
DNA: TGTGCCAGCAGTCTCCGCAGGGATGAGACCCAGTACTTC

D: -
size: -
J: TRBJ2-2
V: TRBV4-1
CDR3: CASSQGAYGPNTGELFF
DNA: TGCGCCAGCAGCCAAGGGGCGTATGGTCCCAACACCGGGGAGCTGTTTTTT

D: -
size: -
J: TRBJ2-5
V: TRBV7-9
CDR3: CASQLFDIQETQYF
DNA: TGTGCCAGCCAGCTTTTTGATATTCAAGAGACCCAGTACTTC

D: -
size: -
J: TRBJ1-5
V: TRBV5-5
CDR3: CASSIGPDQPQHF
DNA: TGTGCCAGCAGCATTGGGCCCGACCAGCCCCAGCATTTT

D: TRBD1
size: -
J: TRBJ2-7
V: TRBV6-1
CDR3: CASSEVTGGRNEQYF
DNA: TGTGCCAGCAGTGAAGTCACAGGGGGTAGGAACGAGCAGTACTTC

D: -
size: -
J: TRBJ1-5
V: TRBV6-5
CDR3: CASNRQAGPQHF
DNA: TGTGCCAGCAATAGACAGGCCGGGCCCCAGCATTTT

D: -
size: -
J: TRBJ1-2
V: TRBV24-1
CDR3: CATSGSAGGNYGYTF
DNA: TGTGCCACCAGTGGATCGGCAGGTGGTAACTATGGCTACACCTTC

D: TRBD1
size: -
J: TRBJ2-7
V: TRBV5-6
CDR3: CASSPAPGTDYEQYF
DNA: TGTGCCAGCAGCCCAGCCCCCGGGACAGACTACGAGCAGTACTTC

D: -
size: -
J: TRBJ2-7
V: TRBV5-1
CDR3: CASSLAGSATYEQYF
DNA: TGCGCCAGCAGCTTGGCCGGAAGTGCTACCTACGAGCAGTACTTC

D: TRBD1
size: -
J: TRBJ1-4
V: TRBV11-2
CDR3: CASSPSGGMGEKLFF
DNA: TGTGCCAGCAGCCCCTCAGGGGGCATGGGTGAAAAACTGTTTTTT

D: TRBD1
size: -
J: TRBJ1-6
V: TRBV6-2/TRBV6-3
CDR3: CASSYQDRFEINSPLHF
DNA: TGTGCCAGCAGTTACCAGGACAGGTTCGAAATTAATTCACCCCTCCACTTT

D: -
size: -
J: TRBJ2-2
V: TRBV3-1/TRBV3-2
CDR3: CASSQDGGARAGELFF
DNA: TGTGCCAGCAGCCAAGATGGGGGTGCCAGGGCCGGGGAGCTGTTTTTT

D: TRBD1
size: -
J: TRBJ1-2
V: TRBV6-4
CDR3: CASSESGTGLEGYTF
DNA: TGTGCCAGCAGTGAGTCCGGGACAGGGCTTGAAGGCTACACCTTC

D: TRBD1
size: -
J: TRBJ1-2
V: TRBV6-5
CDR3: CASSYDRGVNYGYTF
DNA: TGTGCCAGCAGTTACGACAGGGGGGTTAACTATGGCTACACCTTC

D: TRBD1
size: -
J: TRBJ2-5
V: TRBV11-3
CDR3: CASSLGGQGTQETQYF
DNA: TGTGCCAGCAGCTTAGGGGGACAGGGTACGCAAGAGACCCAGTACTTC

D: -
size: once
J: TRBJ2-7
V: TRBV5-5
CDR3: CASTPGTTYEQYF
DNA: TGTGCCAGCACTCCCGGGACCACCTACGAGCAGTACTTC

D: -
size: once
J: TRBJ2-1
V: TRBV5-8
CDR3: CASSLAGRVLFF
DNA: TGTGCCAGCAGCTTGGCGGGCCGGGTGCTGTTCTTC

D: -
size: -
J: TRBJ2-2
V: TRBV12-3/TRBV12-4
CDR3: CASSLITGELFF
DNA: TGTGCCAGCAGTTTGATCACCGGGGAGCTGTTTTTT

D: TRBD2
size: -
J: TRBJ2-2
V: TRBV5-6
CDR3: CASTRTSGGLTGELFF
DNA: TGTGCCAGCACCAGGACTAGCGGGGGACTCACCGGGGAGCTGTTTTTT

D: TRBD1
size: -
J: TRBJ1-1
V: TRBV6-4
CDR3: CASSGTGGSRTEAFF
DNA: TGTGCCAGCAGTGGGACAGGGGGCTCGAGGACTGAAGCTTTCTTT

D: TRBD1
size: once
J: TRBJ1-2
V: TRBV7-2
CDR3: CASSTGTGSEGYTF
DNA: TGTGCCAGCAGCACTGGGACAGGGAGTGAAGGCTACACCTTC

D: TRBD2
size: once
J: TRBJ2-1
V: TRBV6-5
CDR3: CASRLAGDNEQFF
DNA: TGTGCCAGCAGACTAGCGGGGGACAATGAGCAGTTCTTC